This T cell receptor (beta chain) was identified during a study of OX40 agonist ivuxolimab in advanced cancers. On the study more broadly: Intravenous ivuxolimab at 0.01 to 10 mg/kg was given to patients every 2 weeks.

TCRdb's table, derived via immunoSEQ multiplex PCR, lists solely in-frame clones and lacks some. The data hold more than 50,000 clones, with 86% observed a single time. Autoimmune disease history or systemic immunosuppression was exclusionary. CDR3 length: 15 amino acids. V lost 5 bases, J lost 1 base, and 15 bases lay in between. Germline loops: CDR1 MDHEN, CDR2 SYDVKM. The V call is TRBV28, the J call TRBJ2-7; possibly TRBD1 for D (7 bases). This receptor was obtained from an adult with an advanced solid tumor such as melanoma, head and neck, liver or kidney cancer. The sequencing here drew on CD4+ or CD8+ T cells sorted from blood, taken in a trial of the OX40 agonist ivuxolimab. In nucleotides, the CDR3 is TGTGCCAGCAGTGCCTTACAGGGGAGGTCCTACGAGCAGTACTTC. Translated: CASSALQGRSYEQYF.